Following are 10 T cell receptor beta chains from one sample sequenced in a study of identifying expanded T cells in peripheral blood (dated by TCRdb to between 2018 and 2021). Library prep was done by the immunoSEQ multiplex PCR assay. The clones in this table, taken by TCRdb from immuneACCESS, are in-frame only. Not every clone is retained; where verified, under half of the shortfall comes from an unresolved V gene, and the cause of the rest is unknown. This sample holds tens of thousands of clones; 75% to 90% were observed only once. About 3% of the sample is in the top ten clones. Input material: blood. These receptors were collected from a person aged 18 to 70 in good health.

The chain has TRBV5-4 and TRBJ2-7; 7 bases are a match to TRBD1. CDR3 length: 15 amino acids. V shed 4 bases and J 0 bases; nucleotides not matched to a gene: 7. Germline V gene data show CDR1 as SGHNT and CDR2 as YYREEE (reference sequence). In DNA form, the CDR3 reads TGTGCCAGCAGCCAAGTATGGGACAGCTCCTACGAGCAGTACTTC. Translated: CASSQVWDSSYEQYF.

The J gene is TRBJ2-5, the V gene TRBV29-1; D possibly uses TRBD1 or TRBD2 (5 bases each). V was trimmed by 7 bases and J by 3 bases, leaving 12 bases between them. This CDR3 is built from 12 residues. From germline, CDR1 is SQVTM and CDR2 ANQGSEA. Here the CDR3 reads CSGDDREETQYF. CDR3 bases: TGCAGCGGGGACGATCGAGAAGAGACCCAGTACTTC. The whole variable domain, remainder taken from reference TRBV29-1 and TRBJ2-5, is SAVISQKPSRDICQRGTSLTIQCQVDSQVTMMFWYRQQPGQSLTLIATANQGSEATYESGFVIDKFPISRPNLTFSTLTVSNMSPEDSSIYLCSGDDREETQYFGPGTRLLVL.

The V gene is TRBV29-1, the J gene TRBJ2-5, with 7 bases lining up with TRBD2. This CDR3 contains 13 residues. From germline, CDR1 is SQVTM and CDR2 ANQGSEA. The V segment lost 5 bases and the J segment 3 bases; nucleotides outside the gene matches: 6. CDR3 in DNA: TGCAGCGTTCTCTTGGGGGGGAAAGAGACCCAGTACTTC. This gives the protein CSVLLGGKETQYF.

In its sample, this clone was seen once. The chain recombines TRBV4-1 with TRBJ1-5; D remains unclear. V was trimmed by 1 base and J by 4 bases, leaving 11 bases between them. This CDR3 spans 15 amino acids. Per the germline V gene, CDR1 is MGHRA and CDR2 is YSYEKL. CDR3 region: CASSQVYIPNQPQHF. The CDR3 nucleotides are TGCGCCAGCAGCCAAGTGTACATACCAAATCAGCCCCAGCATTTT.

The V call is TRBV19, the J call TRBJ2-5; D is perhaps TRBD1 (6 bases). V was clipped by 5 bases and J by 2 bases, with 9 bases between them. The CDR3 length is 13 residues. Germline V CDR1 and CDR2: LNHDA, SQIVND (reference sequence). The DNA of the CDR3 is TGTGCCAGTAGTTGGGGGCCGCAAGAGACCCAGTACTTC. Translated: CASSWGPQETQYF.

The V and J genes are TRBV7-2 and TRBJ2-7, with 10 bases identical to TRBD2. V lost 3 bases to trimming and J lost 4 bases; unmatched junction nucleotides: 3. This CDR3 is 14 amino acids long. CDR1 is SGHTA and CDR2 is FQGNSA in the germline V gene. The CDR3 bases are TGTGCCAGCAGCTTGTCTAGCGGGGGTTACGAGCAGTACTTC. Translation gives CASSLSSGGYEQYF.

The CDR3: CASSPTGSSGNTIYF. The DNA of the CDR3 is TGTGCCAGCAGCCCTACAGGGAGCTCTGGAAACACCATATATTTT. The V call is TRBV9, the J call TRBJ1-3, with D possibly being TRBD1 (6 bases). This CDR3 comprises 15 residues. The ends were cut back, 4 bases at V and 0 bases at J, with 11 bases in the middle. Germline V gene lookup returns CDR1 SGDLS and CDR2 YYNGEE.

The CDR3 bases are TGTGCCACCAGCAGAGATCTAGGGCTCACTGAAGCTTTCTTT. Translated: CATSRDLGLTEAFF. The chain is built from TRBV15 and TRBJ1-1; D ambiguous. The CDR3 contains 14 residues. Germline CDR1 reads LNHNV; CDR2 reads YYDKDF (reference sequence). V shed 0 bases and J shed 4 bases, with 9 bases lying between them.

The CDR3 region is CASSALEVVTEAFF. The CDR3 DNA is TGTGCCAGCAGTGCCCTGGAGGTCGTCACTGAAGCTTTCTTT. The chain uses TRBV2 and TRBJ1-1; no clear D gene. Trimming took off 4 bases at V and 4 bases at J, with 13 bases between the two ends. Germline CDR1 reads SNHLY; CDR2 reads FYNNEI. This CDR3 comprises 14 residues.

The gene calls are TRBV9 and TRBJ1-2, with 8 bases aligning to TRBD1. The CDR3 runs 15 residues. Losses at the gene ends were 0 bases for V and 8 bases for J; bases not matched to a gene: 9. From germline, CDR1 is SGDLS and CDR2 YYNGEE. The CDR3 DNA sequence: TGTGCCAGCAGCGTAGGGGACAGGCCGGTGGGGGGCTACACCTTC. Encoded protein: CASSVGDRPVGGYTF.